The next 30 T cell receptor beta chains were all read from a single sample in a study of regulatory T cells in long-lasting Graves disease. The time point denotes: persistent/refractory GD, antithyroid drugs over 5 years with positive TRAb. Researchers made the TCR library from RNA that was extracted from PBMCs. Both iRepertoire HTBI primers and Arm-PCR of CDR3 regions were used to build the TCR beta libraries. One entry per CDR3 protein, called by TCRdb with MiXCR from the multiplex PCR reads. There are about 430,000 distinct CDR3 sequences in the sample; roughly 21% occur only once, and approximately 14% lies in the top ten. The sample was peripheral blood mononuclear cells (PBMCs), taken when the disease was refractory, from a patient treated with antithyroid drugs. The receptors were sampled from a female donor with Graves disease.

This clonotype was counted many times. The chain is built from TRBV12-3 or TRBV12-4 and TRBJ1-6, with a tentative D call TRBD1 (5 bases). CDR3 size: 15 residues. Trimming stripped 5 bases from V and 5 bases from J, with 13 bases between. The CDR3 bases are TGTGCCAGCAGTCCCGGACACGGTGATAATTCACCCCTCCACTTT. As protein: CASSPGHGDNSPLHF.

The chain uses TRBV12-3 or TRBV12-4 and TRBJ2-1; possibly TRBD1 for D (6 bases). The V end lost 5 bases, the J end lost 12 bases, and 17 bases lay between the germline ends. The CDR3 spans 13 residues. The CDR3: CASSKTGSPAQFF. CDR3 sequence (DNA): TGTGCCAGCAGTAAAACAGGGTCCCCGGCGCAGTTCTTC.

This clonotype was counted at least ten times. This chain joins TRBV28 and TRBJ2-7; possibly TRBD2 for D (5 bases). CDR1 is MDHEN, CDR2 SYDVKM, per germline. The CDR3 covers 13 residues. V gave up 5 bases and J gave up 4 bases, with 12 bases separating them. The CDR3 reads CASSPTPGYEQYF. The CDR3 coding sequence is TGTGCCAGCAGTCCGACCCCGGGGTACGAGCAGTACTTC.

The sample holds many counts of this clonotype. The chain recombines TRBV12-3 or TRBV12-4 with TRBJ1-1; D gene unclear. Between the trimmed V and J ends, which lost 8 bases and 3 bases, there was a span of 16 bases. CDR3 length equals 14 residues. The CDR3 region is CASFWTIGDTEAFF. The CDR3 DNA reads as TGTGCCAGCTTCTGGACTATCGGTGACACTGAAGCTTTCTTT.

The chain is built from TRBV9 and TRBJ1-1; D may be TRBD1 (6 bases). Germline-derived CDR1 and CDR2 are SGDLS and YYNGEE. This CDR3 contains 15 residues. Between the trimmed V and J ends, which lost 2 bases and 5 bases, there was a span of 16 bases. CDR3 loop: CASSVDQGRGTEAFF. In nucleotides, the CDR3 is TGTGCCAGCAGCGTCGACCAGGGTAGGGGGACTGAAGCTTTCTTT.

This chain links TRBV3-1 with TRBJ1-6, with D unclear. CDR1 is LGHDT and CDR2 is YNNKEL in the germline V gene (reference sequence). The CDR3 runs 15 residues. V dropped 5 bases and J dropped 9 bases, with 17 bases sitting between them. The CDR3 loop reads CASSVGILSSSPLHF. The CDR3 DNA follows: TGTGCCAGCAGCGTTGGGATCTTGTCAAGTTCACCCCTCCACTTT.

This clonotype was counted between two and nine times. The gene calls are TRBV20-1 and TRBJ1-2; D not certain. Germline CDR1 and CDR2: DFQATT and SNEGSKA (reference sequence). The V gene lost 2 bases and the J gene lost 3 bases, with 13 bases spanning the gap. CDR3 length: 14 amino acids. The CDR3 is CSARRRLSDYGYTF. The DNA for the CDR3 is TGCAGTGCTAGAAGGAGATTGAGCGACTATGGCTACACCTTC.

This clonotype was recorded a few times. The chain has TRBV6-1 and TRBJ2-5, with D unclear. This CDR3 is built from 14 residues. Germline-derived CDR1 and CDR2 are MNHNS and SASEGT. The V end was cut by 11 bases, the J end by 1 base, with 17 bases between. The CDR3 coding sequence is TGTGCCGGAGACCATAAGGTCCTCCAAGAGACCCAGTACTTC. Translating it yields CAGDHKVLQETQYF.

This clonotype was observed at least ten times. This chain connects TRBV6-1 to TRBJ2-7; 12 bases are shared with TRBD2. The CDR3 loop spans 14 amino acids. Germline trimming cut 6 bases from V and 4 bases from J; bases unmatched to any gene: 4. The germline V gene encodes CDR1 MNHNS and CDR2 SASEGT. DNA for the CDR3: TGTGCCAGCAGCGACGGGACTAGCGGGTACGAGCAGTACTTC. The encoded protein is CASSDGTSGYEQYF.

The chain links TRBV28 to TRBJ2-1; 14 bases align to TRBD2. This CDR3 has 20 amino acids. V shed 4 bases, J shed 0 bases, and the junction held 11 bases outside the gene matches. Germline V gene sequence: CDR1 MDHEN, CDR2 SYDVKM. In nucleotides, the CDR3 is TGTGCCAGCAGTTCCCCTAGACTAGCGGGAGGGCGGAGCTCCTACAATGAGCAGTTCTTC. Translated: CASSSPRLAGGRSSYNEQFF.

In regard to this clonotype: At one of its ends the junction is not consistent with the germline gene, which may arise from a read error. The genes are TRBV28 and TRBJ1-5; D is unclear. The CDR3 extends over 15 amino acids. Germline V lookup: CDR1 MDHEN, CDR2 SYDVKM. CDR3 region: CARSFKLGGNQPQHF. CDR3 DNA: TGTGCCCGCAGTTTCAAGCTCGGCGGCAATCAGCCCCAGCATTTT.

This clonotype was counted only a few times. The V call is TRBV4-1, the J call TRBJ2-5, with 9 bases lining up with TRBD1. V dropped 1 base and J dropped 3; count of bases not matched to a gene: 6. The CDR3 has 16 amino acids. Germline V gene data show CDR1 as MGHRA and CDR2 as YSYEKL. The CDR3 DNA sequence: TGCGCCAGCAGCCAAGTCGGCGGGGACAGGGAAGAGACCCAGTACTTC. It translates to CASSQVGGDREETQYF.

This clonotype was seen many times. This chain connects TRBV20-1 to TRBJ2-7; D ambiguous. The CDR3 length is 11 residues. CDR1 and CDR2 from the germline V gene are DFQATT and SNEGSKA (reference sequence). Deletions cut 3 bases from V and 5 bases from J, with 8 bases between. CDR3 DNA sequence: TGCAGTGCTAGGAGTGGCAACGAGCAGTACTTC. This gives the protein CSARSGNEQYF.

This clonotype was counted ten times or more. V and J are TRBV28 and TRBJ2-7, with D perhaps TRBD2 (7 bases). The CDR3 covers 16 residues. Germline CDR1 reads MDHEN; CDR2 reads SYDVKM. Trimming pared 4 bases from V and 2 bases from J, leaving 18 bases between. The CDR3 loop is CASSSLMWGGPYEQYF. The CDR3 region has the DNA TGTGCCAGCAGTTCCCTGATGTGGGGGGGGCCCTACGAGCAGTACTTC. Full variable domain (outside the CDR3, taken from reference TRBV28 and TRBJ2-7): DVKVTQSSRYLVKRTGEKVFLECVQDMDHENMFWYRQDPGLGLRLIYFSYDVKMKEKGDIPEGYSVSREKKERFSLILESASTNQTSMYLCASSSLMWGGPYEQYFGPGTRLTVT.

This chain uses TRBV20-1 with TRBJ1-2; D unclear. The germline V and J ends were trimmed by 6 bases and 8 bases, with 16 bases remaining between them. Germline CDR1 and CDR2: DFQATT and SNEGSKA (reference sequence). The CDR3 covers 12 residues. This CDR3 is CSAAEWFGGYTF. CDR3 DNA: TGCAGTGCCGCTGAGTGGTTTGGAGGCTACACCTTC.

This clonotype was picked up many times. The chain combines TRBV29-1 with TRBJ2-7; D unresolved. Trimming pared 4 bases from V and 3 bases from J, leaving 7 bases between. Looked up from germline, CDR1 is SQVTM and CDR2 is ANQGSEA. This CDR3 has 11 residues. The CDR3 DNA is TGCAGCGTTGCGGAGAACTACGAGCAGTACTTC. Translating it yields CSVAENYEQYF.

This clonotype showed up many times. The chain couples TRBV28 to TRBJ2-7, with D perhaps being TRBD1 or TRBD2 (7 bases each). The CDR3 covers 14 residues. Germline V gives CDR1 MDHEN, CDR2 SYDVKM. Trimming removed 6 bases at V and 2 bases at J, with 14 bases between. CDR3 in amino acids: CASRTTGTTYEQYF. The CDR3 coding sequence is TGTGCCAGCAGGACGACAGGGACTACCTACGAGCAGTACTTC. Full variable domain (missing parts from reference TRBV28 and TRBJ2-7): DVKVTQSSRYLVKRTGEKVFLECVQDMDHENMFWYRQDPGLGLRLIYFSYDVKMKEKGDIPEGYSVSREKKERFSLILESASTNQTSMYLCASRTTGTTYEQYFGPGTRLTVT.

This chain links TRBV6-2 or TRBV6-3 with TRBJ2-2; weak D call: TRBD2 (7 bases). The V gene's germline CDR1 is MNHEY and CDR2 SVGEGT. The germline V and J ends were trimmed by 9 bases and 0 bases, with 20 bases remaining between them. The CDR3 loop spans 17 amino acids. CDR3 nucleotides: TGTGCCAGTCATCGGGGAGGGGGAGCCACGAACACCGGGGAGCTGTTTTTT. Protein sequence: CASHRGGGATNTGELFF.

At least ten counts were recorded for this clonotype. V usage is TRBV11-2 and J usage is TRBJ2-6; D is undetermined. This CDR3 has 15 residues. Looked up from germline, CDR1 is SGHAT and CDR2 is FQNNGV. V lost 1 base and J 0 bases, leaving 4 bases between the germline ends. In DNA, the CDR3 is TGTGCCAGCAGCTTAGGGGGCTCTGGGGCCAACGTCCTGACTTTC. Translation gives CASSLGGSGANVLTF.

About this clonotype: A single base separates this from a much larger clone, so it may be a read error. CDR3 DNA: TGCAGCGTTGAAGATGGAGCATACGAGCAGTACTTC. Encoded protein: CSVEDGAYEQYF. The chain is built from TRBV29-1 and TRBJ2-7, with no clear D. Deletions cut 0 bases from V and 4 bases from J, with 7 bases between. Germline values: CDR1 SQVTM, CDR2 ANQGSEA. The CDR3 loop spans 12 amino acids.

This clonotype was detected ten times or more. The chain links TRBV20-1 to TRBJ1-2; 8 bases are shared with TRBD1. CDR1 is DFQATT and CDR2 is SNEGSKA in the germline V gene (reference sequence). V shed 3 bases and J 7 bases; nucleotides not matched to a gene: 10. The length of the CDR3 is 14 residues. The CDR3: CSASGDRGKSGYTF. The CDR3 nucleotides are TGCAGTGCTAGTGGTGACAGGGGAAAAAGTGGCTACACCTTC.

CDR3 sequence: CASSKDRVNEKLFF. The CDR3 nucleotides read TGTGCCAGTAGTAAGGACAGGGTTAATGAAAAACTGTTTTTT. V is TRBV19 and J is TRBJ1-4; 8 bases match TRBD1. This CDR3 region has 14 residues. Germline V CDR1 and CDR2: LNHDA, SQIVND (reference sequence). Unmatched junction bases numbered 2, after V lost 4 bases and J lost 4 bases.

This clonotype was recorded at least ten times. The chain employs TRBV12-3 or TRBV12-4 and TRBJ2-7; a possible D gene is TRBD2 (7 bases). V was cut by 3 bases and J by 2 bases, with 14 bases left in between. The CDR3 loop spans 15 amino acids. CDR3 in amino acids: CASSFRTAGTYEQYF. The CDR3 DNA reads as TGTGCCAGCAGTTTCCGGACAGCGGGAACCTACGAGCAGTACTTC.

A few counts support this clonotype. The gene calls are TRBV9 and TRBJ1-2; D ambiguous. The CDR3 covers 19 residues. Per the germline V gene, CDR1 is SGDLS and CDR2 is YYNGEE. Between the trimmed V and J ends, which lost 0 bases and 3 bases, there was a span of 24 bases. The CDR3 coding sequence is TGTGCCAGCAGCGTAGATTTGGGCGGAACGGCTGGTCCTCACTATGGCTACACCTTC. It is translated as CASSVDLGGTAGPHYGYTF. Using reference TRBV9 and TRBJ1-2 for the parts outside the CDR3, the full variable domain is DSGVTQTPKHLITATGQRVTLRCSPRSGDLSVYWYQQSLDQGLQFLIQYYNGEERAKGNILERFSAQQFPDLHSELNLSSLELGDSALYFCASSVDLGGTAGPHYGYTFGSGTRLTVV.

The gene calls are TRBV7-9 and TRBJ2-2; D is uncertain. Germline V lookup: CDR1 SEHNR, CDR2 FQNEAQ (reference sequence). The CDR3 covers 12 residues. The V gene lost 6 bases and the J gene lost 3 bases, with 5 bases spanning the gap. The CDR3 reads CASSGHTGELFF. Written as DNA, the CDR3 is TGTGCCAGCAGTGGGCACACCGGGGAGCTGTTTTTT.

In this sample, this clonotype turned up many times. One end of the junction varies from germline; a read error may be responsible. The rearrangement links TRBV12-3 or TRBV12-4 to TRBJ2-7; 8 bases are a match to TRBD1. This CDR3 is 11 amino acids long. DNA for the CDR3: TGTGCCAGCAGTATCCTGGGACAGGTCGACTTC. This encodes CASSILGQVDF.

The sample holds many counts of this clonotype. This chain uses TRBV10-3 with TRBJ1-5; 8 nucleotides line up with TRBD1. Germline CDR1 ENHRY, CDR2 SYGVKD. The CDR3 loop spans 16 amino acids. Trimming at V came to 0 bases and at J to 6 bases, leaving 7 bases not matched to a gene. The CDR3 DNA sequence: TGTGCCATCAGTGAGTCGATTGCAGGGGGCGGTCAGCCCCAGCATTTT. Translating it yields CAISESIAGGGQPQHF.

This clonotype turned up a few times. This chain links TRBV28 with TRBJ1-5; 7 bases match TRBD1. Germline V lookup: CDR1 MDHEN, CDR2 SYDVKM. CDR3 length: 15 residues. The ends lost 4 bases at V and 2 bases at J; junction bases unmatched: 5. This CDR3 is CASSSPDRGNQPQHF. CDR3 DNA: TGTGCCAGCAGTTCACCCGACAGGGGCAATCAGCCCCAGCATTTT.

This chain joins TRBV11-1 and TRBJ1-6, with D maybe TRBD1 (5 bases). The CDR3 runs to 14 residues. V shed 7 bases and J shed 9 bases, with 16 bases lying between them. The germline V gene encodes CDR1 SGHAT and CDR2 FQDESV (reference sequence). CDR3 region: CASTPRGVGSPLHF. CDR3 nucleotide sequence: TGTGCCAGCACCCCTCGGGGGGTAGGTTCACCCCTCCACTTT.

The chain has TRBV5-1 and TRBJ1-1; possible D gene TRBD1, 5 bases. The CDR3 consists of 14 residues. V gave up 0 bases and J gave up 5 bases, with 11 bases separating them. CDR1 is SGHRS, CDR2 YFSETQ, per germline. Written as DNA, the CDR3 is TGCGCCAGCAGCTTGGGGGAGGGGCATACTGAAGCTTTCTTT. This translates into CASSLGEGHTEAFF.